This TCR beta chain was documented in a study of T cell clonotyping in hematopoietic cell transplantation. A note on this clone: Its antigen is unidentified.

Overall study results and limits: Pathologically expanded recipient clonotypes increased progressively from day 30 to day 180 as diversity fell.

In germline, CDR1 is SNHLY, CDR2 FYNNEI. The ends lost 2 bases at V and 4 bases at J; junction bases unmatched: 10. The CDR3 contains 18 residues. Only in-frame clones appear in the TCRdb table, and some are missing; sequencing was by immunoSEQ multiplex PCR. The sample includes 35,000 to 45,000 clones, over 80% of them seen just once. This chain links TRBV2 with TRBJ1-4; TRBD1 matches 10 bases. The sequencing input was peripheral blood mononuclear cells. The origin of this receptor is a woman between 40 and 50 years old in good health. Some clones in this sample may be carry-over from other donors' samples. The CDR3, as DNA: TGTGCCAGCAGTGAACGAAGGACAGGGGGTGGGAATAATGAAAAACTGTTTTTT. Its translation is CASSERRTGGGNNEKLFF.